Each of the 17 T cell receptor beta chains below was sequenced from the same sample in a study of shared clonotypes between healthy human individuals. The data were produced by immunoSEQ multiplex PCR, yet TCRdb's version contains in-frame clones alone and is incomplete. The sample has over a million clones, more than 95% seen once. Input material: naive CD4+ T cells sorted from blood. Indicated subset: CD45RA+ positively selected. The receptor set was obtained from a man younger than 40 in good health.

The rearrangement uses TRBV6-5 and TRBJ2-2; D gene uncertain. V was trimmed by 0 bases and J by 2 bases, leaving 7 bases between them. The length of the CDR3 is 15 residues. Per germline, CDR1 MNHEY and CDR2 SVGAGI. The DNA of the CDR3 is TGTGCCAGCAGTTACTCAGCTCATAACACCGGGGAGCTGTTTTTT. It encodes CASSYSAHNTGELFF.

This clone was recorded only once. This rearrangement joins TRBV5-1 to TRBJ2-7; TRBD2 agrees at 10 bases. The CDR3 is 15 residues long. Germline V gives CDR1 SGHRS, CDR2 YFSETQ. With V trimmed by 2 bases and J by 2 bases, 4 bases remained unmatched. CDR3 region: CASSLGLAETYEQYF. The CDR3 DNA is TGCGCCAGCAGCTTAGGACTAGCGGAAACCTACGAGCAGTACTTC.

The chain is built from TRBV2 and TRBJ2-2; possible D gene TRBD1, 5 bases. V was cut by 3 bases and J by 3 bases, with 11 bases left in between. The length of the CDR3 is 15 residues. CDR1 is SNHLY, CDR2 FYNNEI, per germline. The CDR3 DNA sequence: TGTGCCAGCAGTGAGCAGGGTTCCTACACCGGGGAGCTGTTTTTT. Protein: CASSEQGSYTGELFF. The full variable domain, in which reference TRBV2 and TRBJ2-2 provide the parts outside the CDR3, is EPEVTQTPSHQVTQMGQEVILRCVPISNHLYFYWYRQILGQKVEFLVSFYNNEISEKSEIFDDQFSVERPDGSNFTLKIRSTKLEDSAMYFCASSEQGSYTGELFFGEGSRLTVL.

The genes are TRBV18 and TRBJ2-1; D perhaps matches TRBD1 (6 bases). V was clipped by 3 bases and J by 3 bases, with 12 bases between them. CDR3 length: 15 residues. Germline V gene data show CDR1 as KGHSH and CDR2 as LQKENI. The CDR3 is CASSPTGDLYNEQFF. The CDR3 DNA is TGTGCCAGCTCACCGACAGGAGACCTCTACAATGAGCAGTTCTTC.

This chain uses TRBV6-4 with TRBJ2-3, with 14 bases lining up with TRBD2. CDR3 size: 18 residues. After removal of 6 bases from V and 2 bases from J, the junction contained 10 bases not matched to a gene. The V gene's germline CDR1 is MRHNA and CDR2 SNTAGT. The CDR3 region is CASSAKGLAGVPTDTQYF. In DNA form, the CDR3 reads TGTGCCAGCAGCGCCAAGGGACTAGCGGGAGTTCCCACAGATACGCAGTATTTT.

This clone has only a few counts. The chain employs TRBV10-1 and TRBJ2-5, with D unresolved. V lost 11 bases and J lost 2, with 6 bases in between. The CDR3 is 10 residues long. CDR1 and CDR2 from the germline V gene are WNHNN and SYGVQD (reference sequence). CDR3 loop: CAVRQETQYF. The DNA for the CDR3 is TGCGCCGTCCGACAAGAGACCCAGTACTTC.

This chain links TRBV13 with TRBJ2-2; possible D gene TRBD2, 5 bases. CDR1 PRHDT and CDR2 FYEKMQ come from the germline V gene (reference sequence). The CDR3 is 13 residues long. Trimming took 3 bases from V and 9 from J, leaving 11 bases between them. The CDR3 spells CASSFPGVRELFF. As DNA, the CDR3 is TGTGCCAGCAGCTTTCCCGGGGTCCGGGAGCTGTTTTTT.

V and J are TRBV28 and TRBJ2-5; the match to TRBD1 covers 9 bases. V shed 2 bases, J shed 4 bases, and the junction held 5 bases outside the gene matches. The CDR3 covers 15 residues. From germline, CDR1 is MDHEN and CDR2 SYDVKM. The CDR3 reads CASSLPDRGRETQYF. The CDR3 DNA is TGTGCCAGCAGTTTACCGGACAGGGGCAGAGAGACCCAGTACTTC. Complete variable domain (other parts from reference TRBV28 and TRBJ2-5): DVKVTQSSRYLVKRTGEKVFLECVQDMDHENMFWYRQDPGLGLRLIYFSYDVKMKEKGDIPEGYSVSREKKERFSLILESASTNQTSMYLCASSLPDRGRETQYFGPGTRLLVL.

The rearrangement uses TRBV28 and TRBJ2-7; D not certain. This CDR3 has 12 residues. The V gene lost 4 bases and the J gene lost 3 bases, with 7 bases spanning the gap. Germline CDR1 is MDHEN and CDR2 is SYDVKM. CDR3 amino acids: CASSSLSYEQYF. CDR3 nucleotides: TGTGCCAGCAGTTCCCTAAGCTACGAGCAGTACTTC.

The chain employs TRBV11-2 and TRBJ2-3; D not certain. Trimming shortened V by 1 base and J by 0 bases, and 14 bases separated the two germline ends. CDR1 is SGHAT, CDR2 FQNNGV, per germline. The CDR3 runs 17 residues. The DNA of the CDR3 is TGTGCCAGCAGCTTAGGGGCCAGTCCCCTAAGCACAGATACGCAGTATTTT. Translating it yields CASSLGASPLSTDTQYF.

The chain joins TRBV7-2 to TRBJ2-1; D not certain. CDR3 size: 15 residues. CDR1 and CDR2 from the germline V gene are SGHTA and FQGNSA. V lost 10 bases to trimming and J lost 0 bases, with 16 bases between them. The CDR3 sequence: CATSPGKYSYNEQFF. CDR3 DNA: TGTGCCACCAGTCCCGGCAAGTACTCCTACAATGAGCAGTTCTTC.

For this clone: The sample holds other DNA sequences that translate to the same CDR3. This rearrangement joins TRBV2 to TRBJ2-5, with D perhaps being TRBD1 or TRBD2 (5 bases each). The CDR3 is 14 residues long. Trimming stripped 6 bases from V and 0 bases from J, with 11 bases between. CDR1 and CDR2 from the germline V gene are SNHLY and FYNNEI. The CDR3 DNA reads as TGTGCCAGCAGCACCGGGACGTACCAAGAGACCCAGTACTTC. Translated, it gives CASSTGTYQETQYF.

The V call is TRBV19, the J call TRBJ2-7, with D possibly being TRBD2 (6 bases). Trimming stripped 6 bases from V and 6 bases from J, with 18 bases between. The V gene's germline CDR1 is LNHDA and CDR2 SQIVND (reference sequence). The CDR3 contains 14 residues. The CDR3 DNA follows: TGTGCCAGTAGCGGCGGGACCATTTCCCCCGAGCAGTACTTC. This gives the protein CASSGGTISPEQYF.

The chain combines TRBV2 with TRBJ2-7, with 7 bases aligning to TRBD1. The CDR3 consists of 15 residues. V was pared by 6 bases and J by 6 bases, with 14 bases of the junction left unmatched. CDR1 is SNHLY, CDR2 FYNNEI, per germline. The DNA for the CDR3 is TGTGCCAGCAGCCCCACTCCGGGACAGTCGGGCGAGCAGTACTTC. Translated: CASSPTPGQSGEQYF. The full variable domain, in which reference TRBV2 and TRBJ2-7 provide the parts outside the CDR3, is EPEVTQTPSHQVTQMGQEVILRCVPISNHLYFYWYRQILGQKVEFLVSFYNNEISEKSEIFDDQFSVERPDGSNFTLKIRSTKLEDSAMYFCASSPTPGQSGEQYFGPGTRLTVT.

This chain connects TRBV19 to TRBJ2-1; 8 bases line up with TRBD2. The germline V gene has CDR1 LNHDA and CDR2 SQIVND (reference sequence). The CDR3 spans 14 residues. Trimming at V came to 6 bases and at J to 6 bases, leaving 7 bases not matched to a gene. Here the CDR3 reads CASSQGLVGNEQFF. Here the CDR3 DNA reads TGTGCCAGTAGCCAGGGACTAGTCGGCAATGAGCAGTTCTTC.

The chain couples TRBV12-5 to TRBJ2-3; 7 bases align to TRBD2. CDR3 length equals 14 residues. CDR1 and CDR2 from the germline V gene are LGHNT and FRNRAP. With 5 bases clipped from V and 6 bases from J, the junction kept 8 bases outside the gene matches. CDR3 nucleotide sequence: TGTGCTAGTGGTCTTTCGCGGGAGTATGATACGCAGTATTTT. This gives the protein CASGLSREYDTQYF.

This chain uses TRBV5-8 with TRBJ2-7; TRBD1 aligns across 9 bases. V trimming: 3 bases; J trimming: 5 bases; junction bases outside the gene matches: 6. CDR3 size: 14 residues. The germline gives CDR1 SGHTS, CDR2 YDEGEE. CDR3 region: CASSWDRVRNEQYF. For the CDR3, the DNA is TGTGCCAGCAGCTGGGACAGGGTAAGGAACGAGCAGTACTTC.